The rows below give T cell receptor beta chains drawn from one sample of a study of blood T cells in healthy people across ages. TCRdb passed the 5' RACE reads through MiXCR, listing each CDR3 protein once. The sample records some 690,000 distinct CDR3 sequences, 22% being singletons. Sequenced input: blood. The receptors were sampled from a man in his 70s in good health. CDR3s include the opening cysteine and the closing phenylalanine or tryptophan. D genes are given only for firm matches. Rows may omit the clone size; those that give it use once, few, many or a size class.

v_gene: TRBV29-1
d_gene: TRBD2
j_gene: TRBJ2-1
abundance: NA
CDR3aa: CSVFSSGASSYNEQFF
CDR3nt: TGCAGCGTTTTCTCTAGCGGGGCCTCCTCCTACAATGAGCAGTTCTTC

v_gene: TRBV7-9
d_gene: NA
j_gene: TRBJ2-2
abundance: NA
CDR3aa: CASTRIQGGTGELFF
CDR3nt: TGTGCCAGCACCCGGATACAGGGAGGAACCGGGGAGCTGTTTTTT

v_gene: TRBV29-1
d_gene: NA
j_gene: TRBJ2-1
abundance: NA
CDR3aa: CSVITGTDNEQFF
CDR3nt: TGCAGCGTTATAACCGGGACCGACAATGAGCAGTTCTTC

v_gene: TRBV6-5
d_gene: NA
j_gene: TRBJ2-7
abundance: once
CDR3aa: CASSLRGPYEQYF
CDR3nt: TGTGCCAGCAGTTTGAGGGGCCCCTACGAGCAGTACTTC

v_gene: TRBV5-1
d_gene: TRBD1
j_gene: TRBJ1-1
abundance: NA
CDR3aa: CASRRGQGTEAFF
CDR3nt: TGCGCCAGCAGGAGGGGGCAGGGCACTGAAGCTTTCTTT

v_gene: TRBV18
d_gene: NA
j_gene: TRBJ2-7
abundance: few
CDR3aa: CASSPQRAYEQYF
CDR3nt: TGTGCCAGCTCACCACAGCGGGCCTACGAGCAGTACTTC

v_gene: TRBV2
d_gene: NA
j_gene: TRBJ1-4
abundance: NA
CDR3aa: CASSEGGQANEKLFF
CDR3nt: TGTGCCAGCAGTGAAGGTGGGCAGGCAAATGAAAAACTGTTTTTT

v_gene: TRBV7-2
d_gene: TRBD2
j_gene: TRBJ2-3
abundance: NA
CDR3aa: CASSSTGLDTDTQYF
CDR3nt: TGTGCCAGCAGCAGTACGGGACTAGACACAGATACGCAGTATTTT

v_gene: TRBV3-1
d_gene: TRBD2
j_gene: TRBJ2-5
abundance: few
CDR3aa: CASSQRRLAGFETQYF
CDR3nt: TGTGCCAGCAGCCAAAGGAGACTAGCGGGATTCGAGACCCAGTACTTC

v_gene: TRBV7-3
d_gene: NA
j_gene: TRBJ2-2
abundance: few
CDR3aa: CASSDRNTGELFF
CDR3nt: TGTGCCAGCAGCGACAGGAACACCGGGGAGCTGTTTTTT

v_gene: TRBV5-1
d_gene: NA
j_gene: TRBJ2-1
abundance: few
CDR3aa: CASSLASGISNEQFF
CDR3nt: TGCGCCAGCAGCTTGGCGTCAGGGATAAGCAATGAGCAGTTCTTC

v_gene: TRBV20-1
d_gene: TRBD2
j_gene: TRBJ2-5
abundance: NA
CDR3aa: CSARDRSGGQETQYF
CDR3nt: TGCAGTGCTAGAGATCGTAGCGGGGGACAAGAGACCCAGTACTTC

v_gene: TRBV20-1
d_gene: NA
j_gene: TRBJ1-2
abundance: NA
CDR3aa: CSARENVVGGYTF
CDR3nt: TGCAGTGCTAGAGAGAACGTTGTTGGGGGCTACACCTTC

v_gene: TRBV20-1
d_gene: NA
j_gene: TRBJ1-2
abundance: NA
CDR3aa: CSARGKWGAGYGYTF
CDR3nt: TGCAGTGCTAGAGGGAAGTGGGGGGCCGGGTATGGCTACACCTTC

v_gene: TRBV29-1
d_gene: TRBD1
j_gene: TRBJ2-1
abundance: few
CDR3aa: CSADGQGRSNEQFF
CDR3nt: TGCAGCGCCGACGGACAGGGCAGGTCCAATGAGCAGTTCTTC

v_gene: TRBV14
d_gene: NA
j_gene: TRBJ2-5
abundance: NA
CDR3aa: CASSQDWGAVQYF
CDR3nt: TGTGCCAGCAGCCAAGATTGGGGGGCTGTGCAGTACTTC

v_gene: TRBV6-1
d_gene: NA
j_gene: TRBJ1-5
abundance: NA
CDR3aa: CASSGGGYSNQPQHF
CDR3nt: TGTGCCAGCAGTGGTGGGGGTTATAGCAATCAGCCCCAGCATTTT

v_gene: TRBV6-4
d_gene: TRBD2
j_gene: TRBJ2-1
abundance: NA
CDR3aa: CASSPGLARINEQFF
CDR3nt: TGTGCCAGCAGCCCGGGACTAGCTAGGATTAATGAGCAGTTCTTC

v_gene: TRBV4-2
d_gene: NA
j_gene: TRBJ2-3
abundance: NA
CDR3aa: CASAREGGADTQYF
CDR3nt: TGTGCCAGCGCCCGGGAAGGGGGGGCAGATACGCAGTATTTT

v_gene: TRBV4-3
d_gene: NA
j_gene: TRBJ1-2
abundance: NA
CDR3aa: CASSQALGSYGYTF
CDR3nt: TGCGCCAGCAGCCAAGCGTTGGGTAGCTATGGCTACACCTTC

v_gene: TRBV6-2/TRBV6-3
d_gene: TRBD2
j_gene: TRBJ2-1
abundance: NA
CDR3aa: CASSYFREGLGEQFF
CDR3nt: TGTGCCAGCAGTTATTTCCGGGAGGGCCTTGGTGAGCAGTTCTTC

v_gene: TRBV19
d_gene: NA
j_gene: TRBJ1-1
abundance: NA
CDR3aa: CASTIRVPGGEAFF
CDR3nt: TGTGCCAGTACCATACGGGTCCCGGGCGGTGAAGCTTTCTTT

v_gene: TRBV5-1
d_gene: TRBD2
j_gene: TRBJ2-3
abundance: NA
CDR3aa: CASSLTGTTGTDTQYF
CDR3nt: TGCGCCAGCAGCTTAACCGGGACTACGGGTACAGATACGCAGTATTTT

v_gene: TRBV7-6
d_gene: TRBD1
j_gene: TRBJ1-2
abundance: NA
CDR3aa: CASSLARVGGRYGYTF
CDR3nt: TGTGCCAGCAGCTTAGCACGGGTAGGGGGCCGGTATGGCTACACCTTC

v_gene: TRBV29-1
d_gene: TRBD2
j_gene: TRBJ2-1
abundance: few
CDR3aa: CSVNPGTSTNEQFF
CDR3nt: TGCAGCGTTAACCCCGGGACTAGTACTAATGAGCAGTTCTTC

v_gene: TRBV5-1
d_gene: NA
j_gene: TRBJ1-1
abundance: few
CDR3aa: CASSLGVSGTEAFF
CDR3nt: TGCGCCAGCAGCTTAGGGGTCTCCGGCACTGAAGCTTTCTTT

v_gene: TRBV20-1
d_gene: NA
j_gene: TRBJ1-5
abundance: NA
CDR3aa: CSARDGLTDQPQHF
CDR3nt: TGCAGTGCTAGGGACGGGCTAACGGATCAGCCCCAGCATTTT

v_gene: TRBV12-3/TRBV12-4
d_gene: NA
j_gene: TRBJ2-7
abundance: NA
CDR3aa: CASSLRTVSYEQYF
CDR3nt: TGTGCCAGCAGTCTTAGGACAGTCTCCTACGAGCAGTACTTC

v_gene: TRBV7-6
d_gene: TRBD2
j_gene: TRBJ2-1
abundance: NA
CDR3aa: CASSSSGGKNNEQFF
CDR3nt: TGTGCCAGCAGCTCGAGCGGGGGGAAAAACAATGAGCAGTTCTTC

v_gene: TRBV20-1
d_gene: TRBD1
j_gene: TRBJ2-7
abundance: NA
CDR3aa: CSANQGVPPYEQYF
CDR3nt: TGCAGTGCTAACCAGGGGGTGCCCCCCTACGAGCAGTACTTC

v_gene: TRBV5-1
d_gene: TRBD2
j_gene: TRBJ2-7
abundance: NA
CDR3aa: CASSWGRTSGGSSYEQYF
CDR3nt: TGCGCCAGCAGCTGGGGACGGACTAGCGGGGGGAGCTCCTACGAGCAGTACTTC

v_gene: TRBV10-3
d_gene: NA
j_gene: TRBJ2-7
abundance: NA
CDR3aa: CAISDPRQVSSYEQYF
CDR3nt: TGTGCCATCAGTGACCCCCGGCAGGTTAGCTCCTACGAGCAGTACTTC

v_gene: TRBV5-1
d_gene: NA
j_gene: TRBJ2-5
abundance: NA
CDR3aa: CASSLACETQYF
CDR3nt: TGCGCCAGCAGCTTGGCGTGCGAGACCCAGTACTTC

v_gene: TRBV3-1
d_gene: NA
j_gene: TRBJ2-2
abundance: few
CDR3aa: CASGQQGYTGELFF
CDR3nt: TGTGCCAGCGGCCAACAGGGCTACACCGGGGAGCTGTTTTTT

v_gene: TRBV12-3/TRBV12-4
d_gene: NA
j_gene: TRBJ2-5
abundance: few
CDR3aa: CASTQGGETQYF
CDR3nt: TGTGCCAGCACTCAGGGGGGAGAGACCCAGTACTTC

v_gene: TRBV11-2
d_gene: NA
j_gene: TRBJ2-1
abundance: few
CDR3aa: CASSLGRARKNEQFF
CDR3nt: TGTGCCAGCAGCTTGGGGCGGGCAAGAAAGAATGAGCAGTTCTTC

v_gene: TRBV2
d_gene: NA
j_gene: TRBJ1-2
abundance: few
CDR3aa: CTSLGNRDYYTF
CDR3nt: TGTACCAGCCTTGGGAACAGGGATTACTACACCTTC

v_gene: TRBV20-1
d_gene: NA
j_gene: TRBJ2-3
abundance: NA
CDR3aa: CSAEGGATDTQYF
CDR3nt: TGCAGTGCTGAGGGGGGGGCCACAGATACGCAGTATTTT

v_gene: TRBV10-3
d_gene: NA
j_gene: TRBJ1-2
abundance: NA
CDR3aa: CAISEGQRTYGYTF
CDR3nt: TGTGCCATCAGTGAGGGACAGAGAACATATGGCTACACCTTC

v_gene: TRBV20-1
d_gene: NA
j_gene: TRBJ2-5
abundance: few
CDR3aa: CSARFPDGGQETQYF
CDR3nt: TGCAGTGCTAGATTCCCCGATGGAGGGCAAGAGACCCAGTACTTC

v_gene: TRBV5-6
d_gene: TRBD2
j_gene: TRBJ2-5
abundance: NA
CDR3aa: CASSLRTSGLRLETQYF
CDR3nt: TGTGCCAGCAGCCTACGGACTAGCGGCTTACGTCTGGAGACCCAGTACTTC

v_gene: TRBV19
d_gene: NA
j_gene: TRBJ2-4
abundance: few
CDR3aa: CASSPTGLKNIQYF
CDR3nt: TGTGCCAGTAGTCCCACAGGCCTCAAAAACATTCAGTACTTC

v_gene: TRBV4-2
d_gene: TRBD1
j_gene: TRBJ2-1
abundance: few
CDR3aa: CASSQRIGTGGNNEQFF
CDR3nt: TGTGCCAGCAGCCAAAGGATCGGGACAGGAGGCAACAATGAGCAGTTCTTC

v_gene: TRBV28
d_gene: TRBD2
j_gene: TRBJ2-3
abundance: few
CDR3aa: CASSPWTSGSKGETDTQYF
CDR3nt: TGTGCCAGCAGTCCATGGACTAGCGGGAGTAAGGGAGAGACAGATACGCAGTATTTT

v_gene: TRBV27
d_gene: NA
j_gene: TRBJ2-3
abundance: few
CDR3aa: CASSFLFDTQYF
CDR3nt: TGTGCCAGCAGTTTCCTCTTTGATACGCAGTATTTT

v_gene: TRBV20-1
d_gene: NA
j_gene: TRBJ2-7
abundance: many
CDR3aa: CRASRGRDYEQYF
CDR3nt: TGCAGAGCAAGTCGGGGGCGCGATTACGAGCAGTACTTC

v_gene: TRBV4-2
d_gene: TRBD1
j_gene: TRBJ2-7
abundance: NA
CDR3aa: CASSQESGQGVFYEQYF
CDR3nt: TGTGCCAGCAGCCAAGAGAGTGGTCAGGGGGTATTCTACGAGCAGTACTTC

v_gene: TRBV12-3/TRBV12-4
d_gene: NA
j_gene: TRBJ2-3
abundance: NA
CDR3aa: CASSFLGGGADAQYF
CDR3nt: TGTGCCAGCAGTTTTCTAGGAGGGGGAGCAGATGCGCAGTATTTT

v_gene: TRBV29-1
d_gene: TRBD1
j_gene: TRBJ2-7
abundance: NA
CDR3aa: CSAALTGGYEQYF
CDR3nt: TGCAGCGCTGCTTTGACAGGGGGCTACGAGCAGTACTTC

v_gene: TRBV5-5
d_gene: NA
j_gene: TRBJ1-5
abundance: NA
CDR3aa: CASSLLFSNQPQHF
CDR3nt: TGTGCCAGCAGCCTGTTATTTAGCAATCAGCCCCAGCATTTT

v_gene: TRBV7-6
d_gene: NA
j_gene: TRBJ2-7
abundance: NA
CDR3aa: CASSLVPWTVGAEQYF
CDR3nt: TGTGCCAGCAGCTTAGTCCCCTGGACAGTTGGGGCCGAGCAGTACTTC

v_gene: TRBV29-1
d_gene: NA
j_gene: TRBJ1-2
abundance: NA
CDR3aa: CSVGRGALTF
CDR3nt: NA